Each of the 31 T cell receptor beta chains below was sequenced from the same sample in a study of Graves' ophthalmopathy and Graves' hyperthyroidism. Scientists amplified the TCR beta CDR3 regions from RNA transcripts. First-round RT-PCR relied on HTBI primers, and a second-round multiplex PCR came next. MiXCR, run by TCRdb on the multiplex PCR reads, gives a single entry per CDR3 protein. Of 210,000 or so distinct CDR3 sequences listed, 29% are singletons. Material for sequencing was peripheral blood. The receptors stem from a man aged 50 to 60 with Graves' ophthalmopathy.

This clonotype was seen many times. V is TRBV28 and J is TRBJ2-7; tentatively, D is TRBD1 (6 bases). Deletions cut 2 bases from V and 3 bases from J, with 11 bases between. Germline values: CDR1 MDHEN, CDR2 SYDVKM. The CDR3 contains 14 residues. CDR3 sequence: CASSLGDTLYEQYF. The CDR3 nucleotides read TGTGCCAGCAGTTTAGGGGACACCCTCTACGAGCAGTACTTC.

This clonotype was counted a single time. The chain links TRBV6-2 or TRBV6-3 to TRBJ1-5; the match to TRBD1 covers 8 bases. Germline values: CDR1 MNHEY, CDR2 SVGEGT. The CDR3 is made up of 16 amino acids. After removal of 4 bases from V and 0 bases from J, the junction contained 5 bases not matched to a gene. CDR3 DNA sequence: TGTGCCAGCAGTTCCCGGACAGGGCGTAGCAATCAGCCCCAGCATTTT. This codes for CASSSRTGRSNQPQHF.

This clonotype was counted many times. V gene TRBV6-1 combines with J gene TRBJ1-1; the D gene is possibly TRBD1 (5 bases). Germline values: CDR1 MNHNS, CDR2 SASEGT. The CDR3 is 13 residues long. The V end was cut by 4 bases, the J end by 6 bases, with 12 bases between. The chain's CDR3 is CASSALGVSEAFF. CDR3 sequence (DNA): TGTGCCAGCAGTGCCCTGGGGGTTTCTGAAGCTTTCTTT.

This clonotype was counted many times. J is TRBJ2-5 and V is TRBV7-3; possibly TRBD1 for D (5 bases). The germline gives CDR1 SGHTA, CDR2 FQGTGA. Trimming left V 2 bases short and J 2 bases short, with 9 bases between. This CDR3 has 14 amino acids. The CDR3 nucleotides read TGTGCCAGCAGCTTAGGGGCAGGACAAGAGACCCAGTACTTC. Protein product: CASSLGAGQETQYF.

This clonotype was detected many times. The gene calls are TRBV20-1 and TRBJ2-5; perhaps TRBD1 as D (5 bases). Trimming left V 3 bases short and J 4 bases short, with 15 bases between. Germline V lookup: CDR1 DFQATT, CDR2 SNEGSKA (reference sequence). The CDR3 runs to 14 residues. The CDR3 is CSASQGTLGETQYF. The CDR3 DNA sequence: TGCAGTGCTAGCCAGGGAACCCTTGGAGAGACCCAGTACTTC.

The CDR3 sequence is CASSYPGKDQETQYF. The CDR3, as DNA: TGTGCCAGCAGTTACCCCGGTAAAGATCAAGAGACCCAGTACTTC. This chain connects TRBV6-5 to TRBJ2-5; D gene unclear. Germline lookup yields CDR1 MNHEY and CDR2 SVGAGI. This CDR3 has 15 amino acids. V was clipped by 2 bases and J by 2 bases, with 12 bases between them.

Ten or more counts support this clonotype. V and J are TRBV19 and TRBJ1-1, with 10 bases fitting TRBD1. The V and J ends lost 1 base and 7 bases, in that order; junction bases with no gene match: 3. Germline CDR1 reads LNHDA; CDR2 reads SQIVND (reference sequence). The CDR3 covers 14 residues. The chain's CDR3 is CASSIGTGGSEAFF. The CDR3 DNA reads TGTGCCAGTAGTATAGGGACAGGGGGAAGTGAAGCTTTCTTT.

In its sample, this clonotype was seen many times. The chain combines TRBV7-2 with TRBJ2-7; a possible D gene is TRBD2 (6 bases). This CDR3 comprises 16 residues. Trimming took off 3 bases at V and 2 bases at J, with 17 bases between the two ends. Germline V CDR1 and CDR2: SGHTA, FQGNSA. The CDR3 DNA is TGTGCCAGCAGCTTGGAAGGAGGGCGCATAGCCTACGAGCAGTACTTC. This codes for CASSLEGGRIAYEQYF.

The chain uses TRBV6-5 and TRBJ1-5; 12 bases match TRBD1. Per germline, CDR1 MNHEY and CDR2 SVGAGI. The CDR3 is 15 residues long. J gave up 4 bases and V 4 bases, and 2 bases lay outside the gene matches. This chain's CDR3 is CASSLGQGANQPQHF. The CDR3 nucleotides are TGTGCCAGCAGTTTGGGACAGGGGGCAAATCAGCCCCAGCATTTT.

This clonotype was observed at least ten times. The chain couples TRBV27 to TRBJ2-7; D assignment may be TRBD1 or TRBD2 (6 bases each). CDR1 and CDR2 from the germline V gene are MNHEY and SMNVEV (reference sequence). V lost 6 bases, J lost 6 bases, and 9 bases lay in between. This CDR3 contains 11 residues. The CDR3 DNA is TGTGCCAGCAGGGAGGGGGGCGAGCAGTACTTC. Translating gives CASREGGEQYF.

In this sample, this clonotype turned up many times. The chain is built from TRBV12-3 or TRBV12-4 and TRBJ2-1; possibly TRBD2 for D (7 bases). V was trimmed by 5 bases and J by 7 bases, leaving 21 bases between them. The CDR3 consists of 16 residues. CDR3 amino acids: CASSTYGGSRENEQFF. The CDR3 coding sequence is TGTGCCAGCAGTACCTACGGGGGCTCGCGGGAGAATGAGCAGTTCTTC.

This clonotype was found many times. The rearrangement links TRBV11-2 to TRBJ2-2; 8 nucleotides align to TRBD1. The germline gives CDR1 SGHAT, CDR2 FQNNGV. With V trimmed by 5 bases and J by 1 base, 12 bases remained unmatched. The CDR3 spans 18 residues. The CDR3 loop is CASSPEAVGTGNTGELFF. The CDR3 DNA is TGTGCCAGCAGCCCAGAGGCCGTTGGGACAGGGAACACCGGGGAGCTGTTTTTT.

At least ten counts were recorded for this clonotype. The chain is built from TRBV11-2 and TRBJ2-4; D call uncertain. The CDR3 has 13 residues. Trimming cost V 5 bases and J 8 bases, with 13 bases left between them. Germline CDR1 SGHAT, CDR2 FQNNGV. DNA of the CDR3: TGTGCCAGCAGCGAAAAGGAACGGGACATTCAGTACTTC. Its protein product is CASSEKERDIQYF.

The V gene is TRBV12-3 or TRBV12-4, the J gene TRBJ2-7; 9 positions match TRBD1. The CDR3 contains 15 residues. Trimming at V came to 5 bases and at J to 4 bases, leaving 9 bases not matched to a gene. For the CDR3, the DNA is TGTGCCAGCAGTGCCCCCGGGACAGGGATTTACGAGCAGTACTTC. Amino acids: CASSAPGTGIYEQYF.

This clonotype came up many times. The rearrangement links TRBV3-1 to TRBJ2-5; 14 nucleotides align to TRBD2. The germline V gene encodes CDR1 LGHDT and CDR2 YNNKEL (reference sequence). The CDR3 sequence is 17 residues long. The V gene end was trimmed by 2 bases and the J gene end by 4 bases; junction bases not matched to a gene: 6. The CDR3 region has the DNA TGTGCCAGCAGCCAATACGGACTAGCGGGAGGAGGAGAGACCCAGTACTTC. Its protein is CASSQYGLAGGGETQYF.

This clonotype has at least ten counts. This sequence joins TRBV14 and TRBJ2-5; 7 bases map to TRBD1. The CDR3 has 14 amino acids. The germline V gene encodes CDR1 SGHDN and CDR2 FVKESK. The V segment lost 1 base and the J segment 7 bases; nucleotides outside the gene matches: 6. CDR3 loop: CASSQGGTVGTQYF. The DNA of the CDR3 is TGTGCCAGCAGCCAAGGAGGGACAGTAGGGACCCAGTACTTC.

This clonotype was counted ten times or more. V is TRBV7-9 and J is TRBJ1-2; no clear D. Germline lookup yields CDR1 SEHNR and CDR2 FQNEAQ (reference sequence). The germline V and J ends were trimmed by 2 bases and 4 bases, with 8 bases remaining between them. This CDR3 spans 13 amino acids. The CDR3, as DNA: TGTGCCAGCAGCTTATTACAAGCCTATGGCTACACCTTC. It codes for CASSLLQAYGYTF.

In this sample, this clonotype turned up many times. The chain joins TRBV18 to TRBJ1-2; D is ambiguous. The CDR3 contains 14 residues. CDR1 KGHSH and CDR2 LQKENI come from the germline V gene. Trimming took 2 bases from V and 7 from J, leaving 14 bases between them. CDR3 bases: TGTGCCAGCTCACCAACGAAACTGGGAGGTGGCTACACCTTC. The encoded protein is CASSPTKLGGGYTF.

This sequence joins TRBV6-2 or TRBV6-3 and TRBJ2-7, with D possibly TRBD2 on 6 matching bases. Germline CDR1 reads MNHEY; CDR2 reads SVGEGT. The CDR3 is 15 residues long. Trimming stripped 2 bases from V and 7 bases from J, with 18 bases between. The CDR3 sequence: CASSYGGDLGSEQYF. Here the CDR3 DNA reads TGTGCCAGCAGTTACGGTGGGGACTTGGGGTCTGAGCAGTACTTC.

This chain links TRBV28 with TRBJ2-5; 7 nucleotides match TRBD1. The CDR3 is made up of 14 amino acids. V shed 6 bases and J 7 bases; nucleotides not matched to a gene: 11. Per the germline V gene, CDR1 is MDHEN and CDR2 is SYDVKM. The DNA for the CDR3 is TGTGCCAGCAGGCCTCCGGGACAGAGGGGGACCCAGTACTTC. Translated, it gives CASRPPGQRGTQYF.

This clonotype was detected ten times or more. The genes are TRBV28 and TRBJ2-2, with unresolved D. The CDR3 length is 13 residues. V gave up 4 bases and J gave up 6 bases, with 9 bases separating them. The germline V gene encodes CDR1 MDHEN and CDR2 SYDVKM. For the CDR3, the DNA is TGTGCCAGCAGTTCCCTTGTCTCCGGGGAGCTGTTTTTT. Translated: CASSSLVSGELFF.

The chain couples TRBV10-3 to TRBJ2-7, with D perhaps matching TRBD2 (6 bases). Trimming removed 10 bases at V and 7 bases at J, with 14 bases between. The V gene's germline CDR1 is ENHRY and CDR2 SYGVKD. This CDR3 comprises 11 residues. The CDR3 sequence: CATAAGNEQYF. CDR3 nucleotide sequence: TGTGCCACCGCGGCGGGGAATGAGCAGTACTTC.

The table lists this clonotype with a count of one. V gene TRBV6-1 combines with J gene TRBJ2-7; tentatively, D is TRBD2 (5 bases). The V and J ends lost 6 bases and 6 bases respectively, with 21 bases between them. This CDR3 region has 15 residues. Germline assignment: CDR1 MNHNS and CDR2 SASEGT. This chain's CDR3 is CASRPPEEDGFEQYF. The CDR3 nucleotides read TGTGCCAGCAGGCCCCCGGAGGAGGATGGGTTCGAGCAGTACTTC.

The chain carries TRBV28 and TRBJ2-5, with 13 bases matching TRBD2. The germline CDR1 and CDR2 sequences are MDHEN and SYDVKM. The CDR3 sequence is 17 residues long. The ends lost 0 bases at V and 2 bases at J; junction bases unmatched: 3. CDR3 sequence: CASSLWETSGGQETQYF. The CDR3 DNA is TGTGCCAGCAGTTTATGGGAGACTAGCGGGGGGCAAGAGACCCAGTACTTC.

This clonotype was observed at least ten times. This chain links TRBV28 with TRBJ1-5; D not certain. CDR3 length equals 12 residues. Trimming removed 0 bases from V and 7 bases from J, with 4 bases in between. Germline V gives CDR1 MDHEN, CDR2 SYDVKM. This CDR3 is CASSLWEQPQHF. As DNA, the CDR3 is TGTGCCAGCAGTTTATGGGAACAGCCCCAGCATTTT.

This clonotype showed up many times. This chain links TRBV7-2 with TRBJ2-5; 11 nucleotides line up with TRBD2. CDR1 is SGHTA, CDR2 FQGNSA, per germline. The ends lost 3 bases at V and 5 bases at J; junction bases unmatched: 8. There are 16 residues in the CDR3. This CDR3 is CASSFIAGGLTETQYF. CDR3 DNA sequence: TGTGCCAGCAGCTTTATAGCGGGAGGGTTAACGGAGACCCAGTACTTC. Supplemented by reference TRBV7-2 and TRBJ2-5, the full variable domain reads GAGVSQSPSNKVTEKGKDVELRCDPISGHTALYWYRQSLGQGLEFLIYFQGNSAPDKSGLPSDRFSAERTGGSVSTLTIQRTQQEDSAVYLCASSFIAGGLTETQYFGPGTRLLVL.

This clonotype was seen at least ten times. The rearrangement uses TRBV12-3 or TRBV12-4 and TRBJ2-1, with D uncertain. The CDR3 has 17 residues. With 3 bases removed from V and 5 bases from J, the gap between germline ends came to 20 bases. The CDR3, as DNA: TGTGCCAGCAGTTTCGAGACCGACGTAATTGGGAACAATGAGCAGTTCTTC. Encoded protein: CASSFETDVIGNNEQFF.

This clonotype was counted at least ten times. CDR3 residues: CASSLDSPETYEQYF. The CDR3 bases are TGTGCCAGCAGTCTCGACAGCCCTGAAACCTACGAGCAGTACTTC. The J gene is TRBJ2-7, the V gene TRBV6-2 or TRBV6-3; maybe TRBD1 (5 bases). The V gene lost 5 bases and the J gene lost 2 bases, with 16 bases spanning the gap. CDR3 length equals 15 residues. CDR1 is MNHEY and CDR2 is SVGEGT in the germline V gene.

Many counts were recorded for this clonotype. The chain carries TRBV6-2 or TRBV6-3 and TRBJ1-1; weak D call: TRBD1 (5 bases). From germline, CDR1 is MNHEY and CDR2 SVGEGT. V dropped 8 bases and J dropped 5 bases, with 15 bases sitting between them. The CDR3 extends over 13 amino acids. The CDR3, as DNA: TGTGCCAGCGAGGGCAGGGAGGATACTGAAGCTTTCTTT. It yields the protein CASEGREDTEAFF.

This clonotype was observed at least ten times. The chain recombines TRBV4-1 with TRBJ2-7, with TRBD2 matching over 10 bases. Germline CDR1 is MGHRA and CDR2 is YSYEKL. V shed 2 bases and J 1 base; nucleotides not matched to a gene: 5. The CDR3 loop spans 16 amino acids. The DNA of the CDR3 is TGCGCCAGCAGCCAAAGAGCGGGAGGGGGATCCTACGAGCAGTACTTC. It translates to CASSQRAGGGSYEQYF.

This clonotype was seen many times. The V call is TRBV18, the J call TRBJ1-2; the D gene is possibly TRBD1 (6 bases). The V gene's germline CDR1 is KGHSH and CDR2 LQKENI. V lost 2 bases and J 2 bases, leaving 12 bases between the germline ends. The CDR3 is 15 residues long. The CDR3 region has the DNA TGTGCCAGCTCACCAGCGACAGGTCCCAACTATGGCTACACCTTC. It yields the protein CASSPATGPNYGYTF.